A single sample is the source of the 15 T cell receptor beta chains below, sequenced in a study of blood T cells in healthy people across ages (dated by TCRdb to about 2015). Library creation used 5' RACE. The reads were generated on an Illumina HiSeq 2500. A second PCR of about 6 to 11 cycles was performed with a sample-barcoded 5' primer and a J-beta primer mix. TCRdb handled the public reads itself, with Q25 trimming in fastp and clone calling in MiXCR, and kept productive beta chains. One record per CDR3 amino acid sequence lists the most common genes and DNA. The sample yields 1.5 million to 1.8 million distinct CDR3 sequences; under 55% were counted once. The ten largest clones add up to approximately 4% of the sample. Sequencing was done on a sample of blood. Every receptor here comes from a woman under 30 in good health.

This sequence joins TRBV25-1 and TRBJ2-5; D is possibly TRBD2 (6 bases). V gave up 1 base and J gave up 3 bases, with 15 bases separating them. CDR1 MGHDK and CDR2 SYGVNS come from the germline V gene. The CDR3 loop spans 16 amino acids. The CDR3 region is CASSEFGGDEKETQYF. As DNA, the CDR3 is TGTGCCAGCAGTGAATTCGGCGGGGACGAGAAAGAGACCCAGTACTTC.

This clonotype has a single count. Compared with germline, one end of the junction differs, possibly owing to a read error. This chain uses TRBV27 with TRBJ1-6, with D possibly matching TRBD1 (6 bases). CDR1 and CDR2 (germline): MNHEY, SMNVEV (reference sequence). The CDR3 totals 14 residues. CDR3 residues: CASSNTGLNSPPHF. The CDR3 DNA is TGTGCCAGCAGTAACACAGGGCTCAATTCACCCCCCCACTTT.

The J gene is TRBJ2-3, the V gene TRBV6-5; either TRBD1 or TRBD2 may supply D (5 bases each). The CDR3 has 15 amino acids. Germline CDR1 is MNHEY and CDR2 is SVGAGI. Trimming removed 2 bases from V and 3 bases from J, with 12 bases in between. The CDR3, as DNA: TGTGCCAGCAGTTACGAGGGGTTGGGTACAGATACGCAGTATTTT. This codes for CASSYEGLGTDTQYF.

V and J are TRBV13 and TRBJ1-1; D is ambiguous. From germline, CDR1 is PRHDT and CDR2 FYEKMQ (reference sequence). CDR3 size: 14 residues. Between the trimmed V and J ends, which lost 7 bases and 1 base, there was a span of 13 bases. The CDR3 DNA sequence: TGTGCCAGCACCCCGCCCCCTGCGAACACTGAAGCTTTCTTT. This codes for CASTPPPANTEAFF. Full variable domain (remainder filled in from reference TRBV13 and TRBJ1-1): AAGVIQSPRHLIKEKRETATLKCYPIPRHDTVYWYQQGPGQDPQFLISFYEKMQSDKGSIPDRFSAQQFSDYHSELNMSSLELGDSALYFCASTPPPANTEAFFGQGTRLTVV.

This clonotype was seen a few times. The rearrangement links TRBV6-5 to TRBJ1-2; D remains unclear. This CDR3 is built from 13 residues. The ends were cut back, 10 bases at V and 2 bases at J, with 14 bases in the middle. CDR1 and CDR2 from the germline V gene are MNHEY and SVGAGI. The CDR3 reads CATNRGGNYGYTF. Here the CDR3 DNA reads TGTGCCACCAACCGGGGAGGCAACTATGGCTACACCTTC.

This clonotype was detected many times. The V call is TRBV5-1, the J call TRBJ2-1; weak D call: TRBD1 (5 bases). CDR1 and CDR2 (germline): SGHRS, YFSETQ. Trimming took 0 bases from V and 3 from J, leaving 7 bases between them. There are 14 residues in the CDR3. As DNA, the CDR3 is TGCGCCAGCAGCTTGGGACAGAACTACAATGAGCAGTTCTTC. It is translated as CASSLGQNYNEQFF.

The V call is TRBV12-3 or TRBV12-4, the J call TRBJ1-2; perhaps TRBD1 as D (5 bases). Trimming pared 8 bases from V and 6 bases from J, leaving 10 bases between. The CDR3 extends over 11 amino acids. CDR3 region: CASGGGDGYTF. CDR3 DNA: TGTGCCAGCGGCGGGGGGGATGGCTACACCTTC.

This chain connects TRBV20-1 to TRBJ2-4; D gene uncertain. The J call may not be correct, given that the DNA end is closer to TRBJ2-7. Germline V gene lookup returns CDR1 DFQATT and CDR2 SNEGSKA (reference sequence). This CDR3 contains 11 residues. CDR3 bases: TGCAGTGCTGTCGCTCTCTACGAGCAGTACTTC. Its protein is CSAVALYEQYF.

The chain carries TRBV18 and TRBJ2-7, with 8 bases fitting TRBD2. This CDR3 has 16 amino acids. Germline CDR1 and CDR2: KGHSH and LQKENI. V shed 1 base, J shed 1 base, and the junction held 6 bases outside the gene matches. CDR3 in DNA: TGTGCCAGCTCACCACTAGCGGGACCTCGGTCCTACGAGCAGTACTTC. Protein: CASSPLAGPRSYEQYF.

This clonotype was observed a few times. The chain has TRBV20-1 and TRBJ1-5; 7 positions agree with TRBD1. The J segment lost 2 bases and the V segment lost 4 bases, leaving 5 bases of the junction unmatched. Looked up from germline, CDR1 is DFQATT and CDR2 is SNEGSKA (reference sequence). The CDR3 has 14 amino acids. The CDR3 reads CSAIDRVGNQPQHF. The CDR3 region has the DNA TGCAGTGCTATCGACAGGGTGGGCAATCAGCCCCAGCATTTT.

There are a few counts of this clonotype. The chain uses TRBV20-1 and TRBJ2-3, with 8 positions matching TRBD2. In germline, CDR1 is DFQATT, CDR2 SNEGSKA (reference sequence). J lost 0 bases, V lost 0 bases, and 8 bases had no gene match. The CDR3 runs 17 residues. DNA of the CDR3: TGCAGTGCTAGAGATCCCCGAGCGGGGGCTAGCACAGATACGCAGTATTTT. Protein product: CSARDPRAGASTDTQYF.

This chain joins TRBV6-6 and TRBJ1-2; no reliable D call. CDR1 and CDR2 (germline): MNHNY, SVGAGI (reference sequence). The CDR3 loop spans 16 amino acids. V lost 3 bases, J lost 0 bases, and 14 bases lay in between. In DNA form, the CDR3 reads TGTGCCAGCAGTTATGGTGGGTCCCTAACTAACTATGGCTACACCTTC. Protein product: CASSYGGSLTNYGYTF.

This clonotype was recorded a few times. This sequence joins TRBV9 and TRBJ2-2, with D perhaps TRBD1 (6 bases). Germline V CDR1 and CDR2: SGDLS, YYNGEE. The CDR3 has 13 amino acids. Trimming took 6 bases from V and 4 from J, leaving 10 bases between them. The CDR3 DNA reads TGTGCCAGCACCAACAGGGTCACCGGGGAGCTGTTTTTT. This translates into CASTNRVTGELFF.

This clonotype has a handful of counts. The CDR3 DNA reads TGCGCCAGCAGACTTTGGGCAGGCTCGGCGGCTTTCTTT. Amino acid sequence: CASRLWAGSAAFF. The chain joins TRBV4-3 to TRBJ1-1, with D unclear. Deletions cut 6 bases from V and 11 bases from J, with 19 bases between. The V gene's germline CDR1 is LGHNA and CDR2 YSLEER. This CDR3 is 13 amino acids long.

The gene calls are TRBV29-1 and TRBJ1-1, with 7 bases aligning to TRBD1. The V gene's germline CDR1 is SQVTM and CDR2 ANQGSEA. The ends lost 0 bases at V and 4 bases at J; junction bases unmatched: 5. The CDR3 is 14 amino acids. The CDR3 loop reads CSVEDERGRTEAFF. CDR3 nucleotide sequence: TGCAGCGTTGAAGATGAAAGGGGGCGCACTGAAGCTTTCTTT.